This T cell receptor beta chain was obtained from a study of kidney transplant recipient with SARS-CoV-2 infection. Using its own MiXCR run on the reads, TCRdb lists one record per CDR3 protein. Among 200,000 to 300,000 distinct CDR3 sequences, 29% were seen once, and the ten largest hold less than 8.5%. V dropped 6 bases and J dropped 4; count of bases not matched to a gene: 7. CDR1 MDHEN and CDR2 SYDVKM come from the germline V gene. There are 15 residues in the CDR3. The chain is built from TRBV28 and TRBJ2-3; TRBD2 agrees at 10 bases. This sequence originates from a young adult male patient who had COVID-19 and was a kidney transplant recipient. Some T cells may have originated in the graft donor. Sequences were derived from a blood sample, sampled at baseline and between days 110 and 120 from a kidney transplant recipient. This chain's CDR3 is CASSGAGGPPDTQYF. CDR3 DNA: TGTGCCAGCAGCGGAGCGGGAGGGCCCCCAGATACGCAGTATTTT.